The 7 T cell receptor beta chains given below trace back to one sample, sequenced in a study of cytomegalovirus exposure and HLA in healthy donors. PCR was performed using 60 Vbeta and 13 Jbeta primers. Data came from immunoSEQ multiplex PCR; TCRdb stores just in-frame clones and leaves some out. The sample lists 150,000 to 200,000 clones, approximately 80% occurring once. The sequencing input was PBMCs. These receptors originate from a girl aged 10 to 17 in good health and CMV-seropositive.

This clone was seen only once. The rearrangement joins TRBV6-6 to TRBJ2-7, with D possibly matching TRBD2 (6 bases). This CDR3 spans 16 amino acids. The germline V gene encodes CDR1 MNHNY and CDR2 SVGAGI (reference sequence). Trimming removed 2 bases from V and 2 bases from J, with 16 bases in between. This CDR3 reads CASSYSGLRGTYEQYF. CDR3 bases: TGTGCCAGCAGTTACAGCGGGCTTAGAGGAACCTACGAGCAGTACTTC.

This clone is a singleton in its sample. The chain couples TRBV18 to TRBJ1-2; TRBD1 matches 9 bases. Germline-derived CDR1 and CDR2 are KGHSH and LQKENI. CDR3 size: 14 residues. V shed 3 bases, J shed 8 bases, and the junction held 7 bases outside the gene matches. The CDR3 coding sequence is TGTGCCAGCTCACCGGGACAGGGCATGGAAGGCTACACCTTC. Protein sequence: CASSPGQGMEGYTF.

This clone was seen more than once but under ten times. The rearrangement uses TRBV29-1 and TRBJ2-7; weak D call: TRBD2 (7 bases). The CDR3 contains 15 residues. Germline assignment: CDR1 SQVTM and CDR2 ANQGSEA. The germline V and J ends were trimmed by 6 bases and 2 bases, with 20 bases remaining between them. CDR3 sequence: CSVLGGGKGTYEQYF. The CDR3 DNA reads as TGCAGCGTCCTGGGAGGGGGAAAAGGAACCTACGAGCAGTACTTC.

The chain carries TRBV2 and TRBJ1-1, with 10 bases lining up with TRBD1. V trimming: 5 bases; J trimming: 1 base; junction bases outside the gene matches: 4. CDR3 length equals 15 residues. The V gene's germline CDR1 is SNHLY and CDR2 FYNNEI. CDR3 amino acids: CASSLRQGANTEAFF. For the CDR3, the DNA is TGTGCCAGCAGTTTAAGACAGGGGGCGAACACTGAAGCTTTCTTT.

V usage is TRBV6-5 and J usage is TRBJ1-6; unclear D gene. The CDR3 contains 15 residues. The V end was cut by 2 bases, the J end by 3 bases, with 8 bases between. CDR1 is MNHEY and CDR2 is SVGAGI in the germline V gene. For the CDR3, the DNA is TGTGCCAGCAGTTACGGGCAGGTCTATAATTCACCCCTCCACTTT. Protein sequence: CASSYGQVYNSPLHF.

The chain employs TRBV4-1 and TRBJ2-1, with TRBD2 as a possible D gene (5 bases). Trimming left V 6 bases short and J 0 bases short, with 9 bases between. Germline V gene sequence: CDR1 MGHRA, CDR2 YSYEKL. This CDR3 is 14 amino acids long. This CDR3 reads CASSRLSSYNEQFF. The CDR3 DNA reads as TGCGCCAGCAGTAGACTAAGCTCCTACAATGAGCAGTTCTTC.

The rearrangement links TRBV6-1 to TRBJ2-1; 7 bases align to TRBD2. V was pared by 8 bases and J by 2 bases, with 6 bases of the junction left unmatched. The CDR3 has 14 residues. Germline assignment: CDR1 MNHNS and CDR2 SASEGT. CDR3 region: CASRAGVAYNEQFF. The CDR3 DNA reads TGTGCCAGCCGGGCGGGAGTGGCCTACAATGAGCAGTTCTTC.